Presented here are 20 T cell receptor beta chains from one specimen sequenced in a study of identical twins. One entry per CDR3 protein, called by TCRdb with MiXCR from the 5' RACE reads. The data contain around 490,000 distinct CDR3 sequences, 13% to 15% of them singletons. Another study also made use of these data, one on yellow fever vaccine responses in identical twins.

Sequencing was performed on CD4+ T cells sorted from blood. The receptors stem from a woman between 18 and 29 years old in good health.

The V and J genes are TRBV2 and TRBJ2-3; the D gene is possibly TRBD2 (6 bases). Germline V gene sequence: CDR1 SNHLY, CDR2 FYNNEI. V was clipped by 6 bases and J by 6 bases, with 22 bases between them. This CDR3 is built from 16 residues. The chain's CDR3 is CASSVLAQHPADTQYF. The DNA for the CDR3 is TGTGCCAGCAGCGTACTAGCCCAACACCCCGCGGATACGCAGTATTTT.

The genes are TRBV10-3 and TRBJ2-3; 9 positions match TRBD1. The CDR3 is made up of 14 amino acids. CDR1 is ENHRY and CDR2 is SYGVKD in the germline V gene. V dropped 10 bases and J dropped 2; count of bases not matched to a gene: 7. The CDR3 nucleotides are TGTGCCACGGCGACAGGGGGAGACACAGATACGCAGTATTTT. The encoded protein is CATATGGDTDTQYF.

The chain employs TRBV7-2 and TRBJ2-1, with a weak D call TRBD2 (7 bases). The ends were cut back, 5 bases at V and 4 bases at J, with 15 bases in the middle. This CDR3 has 15 residues. In germline, CDR1 is SGHTA, CDR2 FQGNSA. The CDR3 protein is CASSPGGRGYNEQFF. CDR3 coding DNA: TGTGCCAGCAGCCCTGGGGGGAGGGGGTACAATGAGCAGTTCTTC.

There are a few counts of this clonotype. This chain links TRBV7-2 with TRBJ1-2, with TRBD1 as a possible D gene (6 bases). Trimming cost V 1 base and J 6 bases, with 18 bases left between them. The CDR3 consists of 16 residues. Germline V gene lookup returns CDR1 SGHTA and CDR2 FQGNSA. The CDR3 sequence is CASSLEWGRLTNGYTF. The CDR3 region has the DNA TGTGCCAGCAGCTTAGAGTGGGGGCGCTTAACTAATGGCTACACCTTC.

The chain couples TRBV27 to TRBJ2-2; 7 nucleotides agree with TRBD2. Trimming cost V 0 bases and J 7 bases; bases outside gene matches: 5. The germline CDR1 and CDR2 sequences are MNHEY and SMNVEV (reference sequence). The length of the CDR3 is 15 residues. The CDR3 loop reads CASSLSGGKSGELFF. The CDR3 DNA follows: TGTGCCAGCAGTTTATCGGGGGGGAAAAGCGGGGAGCTGTTTTTT.

This clonotype was seen repeatedly, ten times or more. The chain carries TRBV10-3 and TRBJ2-1; tentative D call: TRBD2 (5 bases). Trimming cost V 0 bases and J 0 bases, with 6 bases left between them. CDR3 length: 15 amino acids. Germline V CDR1 and CDR2: ENHRY, SYGVKD. The CDR3: CAISESAGSYNEQFF. For the CDR3, the DNA is TGTGCCATCAGTGAGTCGGCGGGCTCCTACAATGAGCAGTTCTTC.

This clonotype was picked up a small number of times. The chain recombines TRBV20-1 with TRBJ2-1, with D perhaps matching TRBD1 (5 bases). This CDR3 is built from 11 residues. CDR1 and CDR2 from the germline V gene are DFQATT and SNEGSKA (reference sequence). Trimming cost V 5 bases and J 7 bases, with 9 bases left between them. The CDR3 coding sequence is TGCAGTGCTCCCAGGGTGAATGAGCAGTTCTTC. This gives the protein CSAPRVNEQFF.

The genes are TRBV19 and TRBJ1-5; 7 nucleotides agree with TRBD1. Germline-derived CDR1 and CDR2 are LNHDA and SQIVND (reference sequence). This CDR3 is built from 13 residues. V trimming: 6 bases; J trimming: 11 bases; junction bases outside the gene matches: 10. This CDR3 reads CASSGTVIESQHF. The CDR3 DNA is TGTGCCAGTAGCGGGACAGTAATTGAGTCCCAGCATTTT.

This clonotype has more than one count but fewer than ten. This rearrangement joins TRBV5-1 to TRBJ2-7, with 9 bases identical to TRBD2. Trimming removed 4 bases from V and 3 bases from J; junction bases left unmatched: 8. The germline gives CDR1 SGHRS, CDR2 YFSETQ. CDR3 length: 15 amino acids. CDR3 residues: CASSIAGAQYYEQYF. CDR3 bases: TGCGCCAGCAGCATAGCGGGAGCTCAATACTACGAGCAGTACTTC.

The table lists this clonotype with many counts. The junction differs from germline at one of its ends, possibly a read error. The chain combines TRBV6-5 with TRBJ2-1; 7 bases match TRBD1. The CDR3 runs to 12 residues. CDR1 and CDR2 from the germline V gene are MNHEY and SVGAGI. This CDR3 is CASSAYGTAPNF. DNA for the CDR3: TGTGCCAGCAGTGCCTATGGGACAGCCCCCAATTTC.

This clonotype was detected only a few times. The chain couples TRBV6-5 to TRBJ2-2; D perhaps matches TRBD2 (6 bases). CDR1 and CDR2 (germline): MNHEY, SVGAGI. The length of the CDR3 is 17 residues. With 0 bases removed from V and 3 bases from J, the gap between germline ends came to 14 bases. The CDR3 reads CASSYSAGRFDTGELFF. CDR3 nucleotides: TGTGCCAGCAGTTACTCGGCAGGGAGGTTCGACACCGGGGAGCTGTTTTTT.

The chain combines TRBV6-1 with TRBJ1-3, with D tentatively TRBD1 (5 bases). Germline lookup yields CDR1 MNHNS and CDR2 SASEGT. The CDR3 is 16 residues long. Trimming pared 5 bases from V and 0 bases from J, leaving 14 bases between. This CDR3 reads CASSRSGTYSGNTIYF. Here the CDR3 DNA reads TGTGCCAGCAGTAGGAGTGGGACCTACTCTGGAAACACCATATATTTT.

This clonotype was found once. The chain couples TRBV20-1 to TRBJ2-3; tentatively, D is TRBD1 or TRBD2 (6 bases each). Trimming shortened V by 0 bases and J by 6 bases, and 13 bases separated the two germline ends. Per germline, CDR1 DFQATT and CDR2 SNEGSKA (reference sequence). This CDR3 region has 14 residues. CDR3 loop: CSARERRGVDTQYF. The DNA of the CDR3 is TGCAGTGCTAGAGAAAGGAGGGGGGTCGATACGCAGTATTTT.

The chain recombines TRBV7-9 with TRBJ2-7; D is perhaps TRBD1 or TRBD2 (5 bases each). The CDR3 is 12 amino acids. From germline, CDR1 is SEHNR and CDR2 FQNEAQ (reference sequence). The V gene lost 5 bases and the J gene lost 6 bases, with 11 bases spanning the gap. CDR3 residues: CASSLGTLEQYF. For the CDR3, the DNA is TGTGCCAGCAGCCTCGGGACGCTCGAGCAGTACTTC.

This clonotype was found many times. V is TRBV28 and J is TRBJ1-2, with a weak D call TRBD1 (5 bases). CDR1 and CDR2 from the germline V gene are MDHEN and SYDVKM. The CDR3 contains 14 residues. The germline V and J ends were trimmed by 2 bases and 4 bases, with 11 bases remaining between them. CDR3 sequence: CASSLDSLGYGYTF. The CDR3 DNA reads TGTGCCAGCAGTTTAGACAGCCTAGGCTATGGCTACACCTTC.

This clonotype has a count of ten or more. J is TRBJ2-2 and V is TRBV10-3; the D gene is possibly TRBD2 (6 bases). The CDR3 loop spans 15 amino acids. V dropped 6 bases and J dropped 3 bases, with 14 bases sitting between them. CDR1 and CDR2 (germline): ENHRY, SYGVKD. The CDR3 loop is CAIRRDSGDTGELFF. The CDR3 DNA reads TGTGCCATCAGGCGGGACTCCGGAGACACCGGGGAGCTGTTTTTT.

This clonotype was recorded a few times. One end of the junction does not line up with germline, which may come from a read error. The V and J genes are TRBV20-1 and TRBJ2-7; D not resolved. The CDR3 length is 15 residues. CDR1 is DFQATT, CDR2 SNEGSKA, per germline (reference sequence). CDR3 bases: TGCAGCGCTAGAGATCACCTGAGTTCCTACTACGAGCAGTACTTC. It codes for CSARDHLSSYYEQYF.

This clonotype was detected a few times. CDR3 DNA: TGTGCCAGCACCCGGACGGGGGGCTTTTATGAGCAGTTCTTC. It yields the protein CASTRTGGFYEQFF. V gene TRBV13 combines with J gene TRBJ2-1; the D gene is possibly TRBD2 (7 bases). CDR1 is PRHDT and CDR2 is FYEKMQ in the germline V gene (reference sequence). The V and J ends lost 7 bases and 8 bases respectively, with 18 bases between them. The CDR3 loop spans 14 amino acids.

The sample holds many counts of this clonotype. J is TRBJ1-2 and V is TRBV12-3 or TRBV12-4, with a tentative D call TRBD1 (6 bases). This CDR3 is built from 12 residues. Trimming shortened V by 6 bases and J by 2 bases, and 7 bases separated the two germline ends. CDR3 sequence reads: CASSQGNYGYTF. DNA of the CDR3: TGTGCCAGCAGCCAGGGGAACTATGGCTACACCTTC.

The V gene is TRBV7-3, the J gene TRBJ2-2; TRBD2 matches 13 bases. Germline assignment: CDR1 SGHTA and CDR2 FQGTGA. The CDR3 contains 17 residues. Unmatched junction bases numbered 7, after V lost 5 bases and J lost 4 bases. As DNA, the CDR3 is TGTGCCAGCAGCCCGCGGGGACTAGCGGGACTCACCGGGGAGCTGTTTTTT. It translates to CASSPRGLAGLTGELFF. The whole variable domain, filled in from reference TRBV7-3 and TRBJ2-2, reads GAGVSQTPSNKVTEKGKYVELRCDPISGHTALYWYRQSLGQGPEFLIYFQGTGAADDSGLPNDRFFAVRPEGSVSTLKIQRTERGDSAVYLCASSPRGLAGLTGELFFGEGSRLTVL.